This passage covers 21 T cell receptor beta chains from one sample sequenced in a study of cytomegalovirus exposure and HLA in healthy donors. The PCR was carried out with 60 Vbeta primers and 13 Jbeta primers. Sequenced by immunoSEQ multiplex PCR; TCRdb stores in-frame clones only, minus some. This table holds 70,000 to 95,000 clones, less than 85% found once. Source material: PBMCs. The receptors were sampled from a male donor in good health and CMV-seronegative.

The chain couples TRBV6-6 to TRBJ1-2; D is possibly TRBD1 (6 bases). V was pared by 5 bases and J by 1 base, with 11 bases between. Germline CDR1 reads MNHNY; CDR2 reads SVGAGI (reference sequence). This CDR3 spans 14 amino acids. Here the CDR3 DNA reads TGTGCCAGCAGTGACGGACAGCTTAACTATGGCTACACCTTC. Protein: CASSDGQLNYGYTF.

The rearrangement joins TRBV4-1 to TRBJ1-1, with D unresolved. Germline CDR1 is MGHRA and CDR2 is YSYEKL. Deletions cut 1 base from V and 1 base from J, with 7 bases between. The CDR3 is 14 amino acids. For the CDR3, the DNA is TGCGCCAGCAGCCAAGTACCTAGGAACACTGAAGCTTTCTTT. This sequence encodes CASSQVPRNTEAFF.

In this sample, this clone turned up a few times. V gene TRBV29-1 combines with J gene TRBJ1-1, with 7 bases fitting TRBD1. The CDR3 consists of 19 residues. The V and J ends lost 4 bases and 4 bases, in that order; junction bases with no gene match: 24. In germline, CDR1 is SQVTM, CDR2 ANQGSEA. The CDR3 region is CSVGLPGTVKTLMPTEAFF. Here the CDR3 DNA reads TGCAGCGTTGGACTCCCCGGGACAGTGAAGACACTAATGCCCACTGAAGCTTTCTTT.

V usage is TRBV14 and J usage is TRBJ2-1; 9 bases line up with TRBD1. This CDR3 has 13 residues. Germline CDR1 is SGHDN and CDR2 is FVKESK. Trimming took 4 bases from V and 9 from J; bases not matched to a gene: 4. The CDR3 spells CASSRDRASEQFF. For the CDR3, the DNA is TGTGCCAGCAGCCGGGACAGGGCTAGTGAGCAGTTCTTC.

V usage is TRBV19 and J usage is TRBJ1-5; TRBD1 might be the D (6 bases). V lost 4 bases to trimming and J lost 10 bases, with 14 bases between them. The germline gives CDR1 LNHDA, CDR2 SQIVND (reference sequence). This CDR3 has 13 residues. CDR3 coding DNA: TGTGCCAGTAGTACCTCGACAGGCCCACCCCAGCATTTT. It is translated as CASSTSTGPPQHF.

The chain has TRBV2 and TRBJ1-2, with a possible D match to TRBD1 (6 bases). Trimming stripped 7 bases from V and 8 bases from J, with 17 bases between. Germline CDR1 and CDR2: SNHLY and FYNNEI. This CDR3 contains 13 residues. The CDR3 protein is CASNLQGEDGYTF. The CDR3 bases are TGTGCCAGCAACTTACAGGGTGAGGACGGCTACACCTTC.

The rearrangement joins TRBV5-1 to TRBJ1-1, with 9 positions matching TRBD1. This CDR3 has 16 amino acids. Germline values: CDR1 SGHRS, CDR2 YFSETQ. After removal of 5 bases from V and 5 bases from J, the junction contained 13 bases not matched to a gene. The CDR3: CASSRNSGQGGTEAFF. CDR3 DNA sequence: TGCGCCAGCAGTCGCAACTCGGGACAGGGTGGGACTGAAGCTTTCTTT.

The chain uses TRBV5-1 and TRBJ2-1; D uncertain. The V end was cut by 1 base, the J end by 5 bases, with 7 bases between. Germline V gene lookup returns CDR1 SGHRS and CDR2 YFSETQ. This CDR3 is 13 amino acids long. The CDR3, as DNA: TGCGCCAGCAGCTTGATCCTAGACAATGAGCAGTTCTTC. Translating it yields CASSLILDNEQFF.

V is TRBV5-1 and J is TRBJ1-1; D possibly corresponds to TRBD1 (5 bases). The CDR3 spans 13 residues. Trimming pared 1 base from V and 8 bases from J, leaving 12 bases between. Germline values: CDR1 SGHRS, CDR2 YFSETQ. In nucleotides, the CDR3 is TGCGCCAGCAGCTTGTCGGACACTCTGGAAGCTTTCTTT. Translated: CASSLSDTLEAFF.

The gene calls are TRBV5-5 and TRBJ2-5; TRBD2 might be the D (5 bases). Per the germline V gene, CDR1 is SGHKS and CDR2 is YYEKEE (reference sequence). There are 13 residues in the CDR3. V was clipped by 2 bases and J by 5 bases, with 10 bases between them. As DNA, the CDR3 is TGTGCCAGCAGCTTTACCCTAGCTGAGACCCAGTACTTC. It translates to CASSFTLAETQYF.

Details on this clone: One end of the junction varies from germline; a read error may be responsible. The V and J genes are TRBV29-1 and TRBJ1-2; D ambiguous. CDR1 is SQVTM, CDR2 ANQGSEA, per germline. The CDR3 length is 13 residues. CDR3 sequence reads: CSVEDRGYDGYPF. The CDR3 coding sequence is TGCAGCGTTGAAGATAGAGGGTATGATGGCTACCCCTTC.

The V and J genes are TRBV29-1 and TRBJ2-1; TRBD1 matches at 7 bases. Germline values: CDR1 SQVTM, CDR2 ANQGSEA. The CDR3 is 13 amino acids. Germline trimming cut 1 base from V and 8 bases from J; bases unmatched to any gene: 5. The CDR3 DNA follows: TGCAGCGTTGAAGGGCAGGGGGTGGATGAGCAGTTCTTC. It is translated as CSVEGQGVDEQFF.

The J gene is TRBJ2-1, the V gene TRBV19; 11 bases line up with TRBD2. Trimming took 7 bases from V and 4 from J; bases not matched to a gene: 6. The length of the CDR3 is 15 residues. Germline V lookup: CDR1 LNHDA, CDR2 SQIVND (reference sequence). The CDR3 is CASTTSGSRYNEQFF. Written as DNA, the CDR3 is TGTGCCAGTACAACTAGCGGGAGTAGGTACAATGAGCAGTTCTTC.

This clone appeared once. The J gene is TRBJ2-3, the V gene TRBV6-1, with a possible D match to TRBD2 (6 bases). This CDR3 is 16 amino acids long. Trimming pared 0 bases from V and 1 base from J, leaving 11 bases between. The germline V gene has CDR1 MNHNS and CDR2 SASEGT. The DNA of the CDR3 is TGTGCCAGCAGTGAAGCGCGGGGTCTGGGCACAGATACGCAGTATTTT. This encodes CASSEARGLGTDTQYF.

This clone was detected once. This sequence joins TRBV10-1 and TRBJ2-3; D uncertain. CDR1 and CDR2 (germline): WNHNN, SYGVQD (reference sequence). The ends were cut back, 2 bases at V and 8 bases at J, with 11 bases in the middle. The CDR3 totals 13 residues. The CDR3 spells CASSEAALGTQYF. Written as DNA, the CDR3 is TGCGCCAGCAGTGAGGCAGCGTTGGGTACGCAGTATTTT.

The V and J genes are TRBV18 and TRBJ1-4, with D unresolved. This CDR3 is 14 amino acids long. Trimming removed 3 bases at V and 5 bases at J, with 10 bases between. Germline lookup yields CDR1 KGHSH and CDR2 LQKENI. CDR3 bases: TGTGCCAGCTCACCGACTTACACGAATGAAAAACTGTTTTTT. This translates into CASSPTYTNEKLFF.

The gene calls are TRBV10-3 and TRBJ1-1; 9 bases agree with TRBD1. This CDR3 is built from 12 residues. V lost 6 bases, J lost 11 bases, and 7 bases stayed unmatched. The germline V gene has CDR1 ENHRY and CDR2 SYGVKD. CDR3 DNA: TGTGCCATCAGCGGGACAGGGCTTAGGGCTTTCTTT. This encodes CAISGTGLRAFF.

The CDR3 spells CASRLAPDTDTQYF. As DNA, the CDR3 is TGTGCCAGCAGACTAGCTCCGGACACAGATACGCAGTATTTT. The chain has TRBV6-1 and TRBJ2-3; D may be TRBD2 (6 bases). The CDR3 runs 14 residues. Germline V lookup: CDR1 MNHNS, CDR2 SASEGT. Trimming removed 6 bases from V and 2 bases from J, with 12 bases in between.

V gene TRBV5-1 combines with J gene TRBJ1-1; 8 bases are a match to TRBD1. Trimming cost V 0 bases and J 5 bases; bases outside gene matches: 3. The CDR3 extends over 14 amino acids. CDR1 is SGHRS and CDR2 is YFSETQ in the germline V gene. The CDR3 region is CASSLGQGQTEAFF. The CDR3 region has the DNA TGCGCCAGCAGCTTGGGACAGGGGCAAACTGAAGCTTTCTTT.

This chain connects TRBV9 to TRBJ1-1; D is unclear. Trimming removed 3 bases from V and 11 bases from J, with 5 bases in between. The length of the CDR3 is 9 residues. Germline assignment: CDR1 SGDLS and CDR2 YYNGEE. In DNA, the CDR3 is TGTGCCAGCAGCGGAGGGGCTTTCTTT. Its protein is CASSGGAFF.

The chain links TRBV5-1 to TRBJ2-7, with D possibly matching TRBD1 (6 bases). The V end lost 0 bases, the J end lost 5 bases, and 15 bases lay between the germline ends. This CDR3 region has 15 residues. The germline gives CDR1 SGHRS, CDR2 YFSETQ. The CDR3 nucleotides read TGCGCCAGCAGCTTGGACCGAGGGGGTCTAGACGAGCAGTACTTC. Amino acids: CASSLDRGGLDEQYF.